This T cell receptor (beta chain) was identified in a study of blood T cells in healthy people across ages. Study observations and caveats: Diversity of TCR beta per million T cells declined in a roughly linear way with age. Diversity was higher, and naive CD4+ cells more numerous, in long-lived donors than in aged donors.

The trim removed 4 bases at V and 3 bases at J, leaving 9 bases unmatched. This CDR3 contains 17 residues. Germline V lookup: CDR1 SGHKS, CDR2 YYEKEE (reference sequence). On this clonotype: Its antigen remains unidentified.

Using a J-beta primer mix together with a sample-barcoded 5' primer, a second PCR was run for about 6 to 11 cycles. Carrying 12 random nucleotides, a template-switch adaptor labeled each individual cDNA molecule. TCRdb re-analysed the 5' RACE reads in MiXCR, keeping a single row per CDR3 protein. The sample contains approximately 800,000 distinct CDR3 sequences, roughly 50% of which appear only once. Source material: blood. The TCR was taken from a man aged 40-49 years in good health. V usage is TRBV5-5 and J usage is TRBJ2-3; 12 nucleotides line up with TRBD2. The CDR3 loop reads CASSRGLAGKKTDTQYF. The CDR3 nucleotides are TGTGCCAGCAGCCGAGGACTAGCGGGGAAAAAGACAGATACGCAGTATTTT.